Listed below are T cell receptor beta chains from one sample, sequenced in a study of cytomegalovirus exposure and HLA in healthy donors. The table came from immunoSEQ multiplex PCR; TCRdb's copy has only in-frame clones and leaves some out. The sample has approximately 230,000 clones, over 75% seen once. Sequencing was performed on PBMCs. The receptors were gathered from a man aged 18 to 30 in good health and CMV-seropositive. The CDR3 runs from the conserved cysteine through the conserved F or W. Fields, in order: V gene, CDR3 protein.

TRBV7-8	CASSLGVTSDYGYTF
TRBV5-8	CASSAVVAGEEEQYF
TRBV5-1	CASSPDREYGYTF
TRBV4-1	CASSRQELNEKLFF
TRBV7-2	CASSHRQGAYEQYF
TRBV6-5	CASSPLSTDTQYF
TRBV11-2	CASSSGASGMMGELFF
TRBV29-1	CSVEDRNTEAFF
TRBV29-1	CSVDRGTYNEQFF
TRBV27	CASSAKMGGTGEQYF
TRBV30	CAWTTGVRTNEKLFF
TRBV11-2	CASSPNPLVQREGGELFF
TRBV28	CASIDGTGVSEQYF
TRBV5-1	CASSLGQRRFF
TRBV12-5	CASGLEGYGYTF
TRBV27	CASSPQGINEKLFF
TRBV7-9	CASSEGQGGEKLFF
TRBV29-1	CSGGTGDFNTGELFF
TRBV27	CASRTSAYSYEQYF
TRBV10-2	CASSEWVGQETQYF
TRBV7-2	CASSRKVAGHYEQYF
TRBV27	CASRFLQGGFTEAFF
TRBV4-1	CASSLQGQGGTQETQYF
TRBV6-5	CASSPGLASDTQYF
TRBV11-3	CASSPSTGNYEQYF
TRBV19	CASSRAGGGNQPQHF
TRBV10-3	CAISEDSRNQPQHF
TRBV15	CATSSPPGEATYEQYF
TRBV28	CASRTADGGVDQPQHF
TRBV5-1	CASSLDGQGGTEAFF
TRBV19	CASSLAGGNNQPQHF
TRBV9	CASSLEPGPSNEQFF
TRBV30	CAWSFGGSRYNEQFF
TRBV19	CASSTPDRGLGQYF
TRBV5-1	CASSSRIRAGASEQYF
TRBV7-2	CASTSNSWWGYTF
TRBV12-5	CASGLLTGTATNTGELFF
TRBV6-5	CASSYSSFDEQFF
TRBV9	CAANVFRDGSYEQYF
TRBV11-2	CASSSGAEAFF
TRBV5-8	CASSLELRGQETQYF
TRBV23-1	CASSQTAPRIVPADTQYF
TRBV19	CASRRDFYNEQFF
TRBV2	CASSEAAGRETQYF
TRBV6-1	CASSLDIYEQYF
TRBV6-1	CASSTPNTEAFF
TRBV5-4	CASSRDFSGSSGETQYF
TRBV4-1	CASSPQGAKVDTEAFF
TRBV5-1	CASSLELAGSWNEQFF
TRBV7-9	CASSSRLGGGYTF
TRBV5-1	CASSLTSGSFYNEQFF
TRBV6-5	CASTHRTASGNTIYF